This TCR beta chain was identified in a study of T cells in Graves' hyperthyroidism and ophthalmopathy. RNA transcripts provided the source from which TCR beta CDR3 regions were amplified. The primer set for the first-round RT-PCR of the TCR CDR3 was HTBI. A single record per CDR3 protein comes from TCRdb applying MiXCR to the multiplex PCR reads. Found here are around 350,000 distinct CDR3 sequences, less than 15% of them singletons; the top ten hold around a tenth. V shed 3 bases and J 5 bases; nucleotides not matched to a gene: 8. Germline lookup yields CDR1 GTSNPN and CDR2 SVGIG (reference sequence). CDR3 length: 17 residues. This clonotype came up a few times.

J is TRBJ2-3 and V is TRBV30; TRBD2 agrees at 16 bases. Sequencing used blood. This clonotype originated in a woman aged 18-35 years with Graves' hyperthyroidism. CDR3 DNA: TGTGCCTGGAGCGAAGGGACTAGCGGGAGGGCCGTAGATACGCAGTATTTT. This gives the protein CAWSEGTSGRAVDTQYF.